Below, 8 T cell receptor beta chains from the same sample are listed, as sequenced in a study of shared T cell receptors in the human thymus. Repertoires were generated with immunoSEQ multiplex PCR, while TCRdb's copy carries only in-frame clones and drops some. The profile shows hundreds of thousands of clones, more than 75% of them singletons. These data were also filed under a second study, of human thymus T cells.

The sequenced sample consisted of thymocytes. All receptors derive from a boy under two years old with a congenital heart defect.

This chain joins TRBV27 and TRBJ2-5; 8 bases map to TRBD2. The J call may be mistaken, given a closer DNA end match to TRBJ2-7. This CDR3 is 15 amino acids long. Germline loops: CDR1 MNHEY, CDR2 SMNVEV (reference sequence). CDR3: CASSLGREVTYEQYF. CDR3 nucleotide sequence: TGTGCCAGCAGTTTAGGGCGGGAGGTCACCTACGAGCAGTACTTC.

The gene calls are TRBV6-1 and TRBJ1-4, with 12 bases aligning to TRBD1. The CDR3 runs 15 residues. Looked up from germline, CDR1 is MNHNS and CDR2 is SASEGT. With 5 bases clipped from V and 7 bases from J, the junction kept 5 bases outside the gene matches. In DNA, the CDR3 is TGTGCCAGCAGTAAAAGGGACAGGGGGCTTGAAAAACTGTTTTTT. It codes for CASSKRDRGLEKLFF.

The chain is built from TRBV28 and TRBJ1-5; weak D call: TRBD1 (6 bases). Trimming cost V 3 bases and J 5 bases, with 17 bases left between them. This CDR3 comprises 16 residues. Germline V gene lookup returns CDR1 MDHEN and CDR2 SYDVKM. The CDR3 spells CASSFLPNRVHQPQHF. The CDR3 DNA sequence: TGTGCCAGCAGTTTTCTCCCGAACAGGGTACATCAGCCCCAGCATTTT.

The CDR3 region is CSALAYEQYF. CDR3 nucleotide sequence: TGCAGTGCTCTAGCCTACGAGCAGTACTTC. This chain uses TRBV20-1 with TRBJ2-7; D remains unclear. The CDR3 has 10 amino acids. V was cut by 5 bases and J by 2 bases, with 4 bases left in between. The V gene's germline CDR1 is DFQATT and CDR2 SNEGSKA (reference sequence).

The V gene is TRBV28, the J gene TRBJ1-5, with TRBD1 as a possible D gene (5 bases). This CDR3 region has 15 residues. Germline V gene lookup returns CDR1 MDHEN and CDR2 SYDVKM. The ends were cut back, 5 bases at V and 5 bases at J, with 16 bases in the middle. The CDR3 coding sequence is TGTGCCAGCAGTCCTAAGGGACCGGGGGATCAGCCCCAGCATTTT. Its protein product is CASSPKGPGDQPQHF.

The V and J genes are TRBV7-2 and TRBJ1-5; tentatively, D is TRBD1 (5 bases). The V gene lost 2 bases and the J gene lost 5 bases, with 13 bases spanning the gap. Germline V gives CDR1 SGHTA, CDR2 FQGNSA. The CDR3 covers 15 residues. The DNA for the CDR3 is TGTGCCAGCAGCTTAAGCTCGGGGGGAGATCAGCCCCAGCATTTT. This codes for CASSLSSGGDQPQHF.

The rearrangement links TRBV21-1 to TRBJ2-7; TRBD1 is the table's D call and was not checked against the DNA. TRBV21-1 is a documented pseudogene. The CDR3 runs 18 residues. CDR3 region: CASSKVVDTGTESYEQYF. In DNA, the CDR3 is TGTGCCAGCAGCAAAGTAGTTGACACCGGGACAGAGTCCTACGAGCAGTACTTC.

The CDR3: CASSSRGGNTEAFF. As DNA, the CDR3 is TGTGCCAGCAGCTCAAGGGGAGGGAACACTGAAGCTTTCTTT. The rearrangement joins TRBV5-6 to TRBJ1-1, with D tentatively TRBD1 (5 bases). The V end lost 3 bases, the J end lost 1 base, and 10 bases lay between the germline ends. Germline lookup yields CDR1 SGHDT and CDR2 YYEEEE. The CDR3 length is 14 residues.